The sequence of this TCR beta chain was determined in a study of shared clonotypes between healthy human individuals. Overall study: Aged 18 to 49, the donors were two women and a few men. Used for every donor were three CD4 naive, three CD4 memory, two CD8 naive and one CD8 memory plate.

TCRdb's table, derived via immunoSEQ multiplex PCR, lists solely in-frame clones and lacks some. The sample carries 1.4 million or so clones, just under 99% recorded once. The CDR3 extends over 13 amino acids. The germline V and J ends were trimmed by 2 bases and 5 bases, with 11 bases remaining between them. Germline values: CDR1 SGHRS, CDR2 YFSETQ. The chain joins TRBV5-1 to TRBJ2-7; D possibly matches TRBD1 or TRBD2 (5 bases each). The sample consisted of naive CD4+ T cells sorted from blood. Subset reported: CD45RA+ positively selected. This TCR was recovered from a man aged 30 to 45 in good health. Here the CDR3 DNA reads TGCGCCAGCAGCTTAGGGACGTCTCACGAGCAGTACTTC. Its protein is CASSLGTSHEQYF.